What follows is one T cell receptor (beta chain) and its context. There is no known antigen for this receptor. Nothing much larger sits one base from this clone, and base qualities are not available. Participants in the prospective study were enrolled through a virtual design, were aged roughly 18 to 90 years, and lived in approximately 24 United States geographic areas. To assign participants to cohorts, the prospective study relied on clinical history that participants themselves reported in a screening survey and a study questionnaire. Recovered participants in ImmuneRACE Cohort 3 were defined by two consecutive negative NP/OP PCR tests, clearance by a healthcare professional, or resolution of symptoms. Each participant in the prospective study had whole blood, serum and a nasopharyngeal or oropharyngeal swab collected by mobile phlebotomists. Prospective study participants could optionally give additional blood draws and questionnaires over a roughly 2-month period. Before DNA extraction, blood samples from the prospective study were shipped at room temperature or frozen.

This sample is drawn from a study of blood T cell repertoires in COVID-19 (dated by TCRdb to the early 2020s). About the investigation overall: Collaborator samples came from the United States, Italy and Spain and covered acute and convalescent phases of COVID-19. HLA class I and class II types, where available, came from metadata supplied by the sample provider rather than from assay-based typing. The material from the prospective study consisted of cDNA or gDNA derived from T cells, B-cell-depleted T cells, or PBMCs. Samples were obtained from the ongoing ImmuneRACE study (first 160 participants) and from 1,254 subjects provided by 6 global collaborators. The repertoires were made available in a free public database intended to serve as a resource for research on the immune response to SARS-CoV-2. Subjects who had been exposed to COVID-19, were actively infected with it, or had recovered from it provided the deeply sampled blood TCRbeta repertoires that made up the dataset. Nearly every sample came with metadata listing a de-identified subject ID, COVID-19 status, age in years and sex. What the research found in general, with its limitations: Clinical and demographic metadata were provided uncurated, with the amount varying by source and participant.

TCRbeta CDR3 regions were amplified from genomic DNA using the immunoSEQ Assay, a bias-controlled multiplex PCR. Regarding the original processing steps: Nucleated cell counts per sample were estimated from amplification of reference gene primers within the assay. Sequence reads were collapsed and filtered to measure the absolute abundance of every unique TCRbeta CDR3 rearrangement. Productive Simpson clonality was computed per sample as the square root of Simpson's diversity index over productive rearrangements. The source is immuneACCESS, and TCRdb retained only in-frame sequences with V and J called. Part of the clones is not carried over; for the studies checked, unresolved V genes explain less than half of this, and the remainder is unexplained. V, J and clone size were drawn from that table, and D and trimming were deduced from the DNA. The sample records roughly 160,000 clones, roughly 84% of which are singletons. The ten biggest clones cover roughly 20% of the sample.

As encoded in the germline V gene (reference sequence), CDR1 is LGHDT while CDR2 is YNNKEL. The CDR3, from cysteine to phenylalanine, totals 19 residues. Only CDR3 DNA remains: 57 bases, in frame from the first base. Ends trimmed: V by 4 bases, J by 2 bases; bases unmatched to a gene: 13. The rearranged chain carries TRBV3-1 (or the pseudogene TRBV3-2) and TRBJ2-1, and 11 junction bases match TRBD2. The sample comprised PBMCs or T cells enriched from blood (not recorded which). The receptor's source is a man in his sixties who had recovered from COVID-19. DNA sequence: TGTGCCAGCAGCCGATTCAGGGATGGGGGACTAGCGGCCTACAATGAGCAGTTCTTC. Its translation is CASSRFRDGGLAAYNEQFF.